This T cell receptor beta chain was found in a study of T cells in Graves' hyperthyroidism and ophthalmopathy. Diagnostic assessment was based on clinical symptoms, serum thyroxine and TRAb, thyroid ultrasound and orbital computed tomography. It was RNA transcripts that yielded the amplified TCR beta CDR3 regions. An initial round of RT-PCR targeting the TCR CDR3 relied on the HTBI primer set. TCRdb re-analysed the multiplex PCR reads in MiXCR, keeping a single row per CDR3 protein. The sample contains roughly 93,000 distinct CDR3 sequences, around 40% of which appear only once. CDR1 is SNHLY, CDR2 FYNNEI, per germline. The CDR3 is 13 amino acids.

The sequencing input was peripheral blood or thyroid tissue (not recorded which). The V gene is TRBV2, the J gene TRBJ1-5, with 7 bases fitting TRBD1. This receptor was taken from a woman in her 30s with Graves' hyperthyroidism. CDR3 nucleotide sequence: TGTGCTAGATTTGGACAGGGCAATCAGCCCCAGCATTTT. Encoded protein: CARFGQGNQPQHF. Drawing the rest from reference TRBV2 and TRBJ1-5, the complete variable domain is EPEVTQTPSHQVTQMGQEVILRCVPISNHLYFYWYRQILGQKVEFLVSFYNNEISEKSEIFDDQFSVERPDGSNFTLKIRSTKLEDSAMYFCARFGQGNQPQHFGDGTRLSIL.